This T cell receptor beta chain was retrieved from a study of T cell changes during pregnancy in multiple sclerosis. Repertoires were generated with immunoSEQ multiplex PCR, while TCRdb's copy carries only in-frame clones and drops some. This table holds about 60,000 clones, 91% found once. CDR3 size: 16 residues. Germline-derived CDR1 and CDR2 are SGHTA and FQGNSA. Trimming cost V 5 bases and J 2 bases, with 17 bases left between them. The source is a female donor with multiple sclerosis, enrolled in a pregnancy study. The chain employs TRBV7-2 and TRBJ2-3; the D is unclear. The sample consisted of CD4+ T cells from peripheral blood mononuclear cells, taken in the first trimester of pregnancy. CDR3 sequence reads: CASSPRGSHYTDTQYF. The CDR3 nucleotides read TGTGCCAGCAGCCCTCGTGGCAGCCACTACACAGATACGCAGTATTTT.